These 16 T cell receptor beta chains originate from one sample sequenced in a study of tumor-infiltrating lymphocytes in localized non-small cell lung cancer. Sequencing was performed with immunoSEQ multiplex PCR; in TCRdb, only in-frame clones are kept and a portion is missing. This table has 13,000 or so clones, about 85% appearing once. Input material: lung tumor tissue. The receptors shown here come from a human donor with non-small cell lung cancer.

The chain is built from TRBV5-1 and TRBJ1-3; D gene ambiguous. Germline lookup yields CDR1 SGHRS and CDR2 YFSETQ. CDR3 length: 14 residues. V was pared by 1 base and J by 2 bases, with 7 bases between. CDR3 sequence (DNA): TGCGCCAGCAGCTTGAGTTCAGCTGGAAACACCATATATTTT. It translates to CASSLSSAGNTIYF.

The chain carries TRBV9 and TRBJ2-1, with TRBD1 matching over 9 bases. The V gene end was trimmed by 3 bases and the J gene end by 3 bases; junction bases not matched to a gene: 4. The V gene's germline CDR1 is SGDLS and CDR2 YYNGEE. This CDR3 contains 15 residues. CDR3 residues: CASSEQGAVYNEQFF. CDR3 nucleotides: TGTGCCAGCAGCGAACAGGGGGCAGTCTACAATGAGCAGTTCTTC.

The chain recombines TRBV6-1 with TRBJ2-5, with no clear D. From germline, CDR1 is MNHNS and CDR2 SASEGT. CDR3 length equals 14 residues. Trimming shortened V by 3 bases and J by 5 bases, and 13 bases separated the two germline ends. The CDR3 bases are TGTGCCAGCAGTGATTGGGGTGGCCGTGAGACCCAGTACTTC. Translated, it gives CASSDWGGRETQYF.

This rearrangement joins TRBV6-6 to TRBJ1-1; D gene ambiguous. This CDR3 comprises 13 residues. Per germline, CDR1 MNHNY and CDR2 SVGAGI (reference sequence). V lost 5 bases and J 1 base, leaving 8 bases between the germline ends. The chain's CDR3 is CASSIHPNTEAFF. The CDR3, as DNA: TGTGCCAGCAGTATCCACCCGAACACTGAAGCTTTCTTT.

This clone was detected only a few times. The CDR3 DNA follows: TGTGCCAGCAGTTTCGGCGATGCCCTCCACTTT. Its protein is CASSFGDALHF. The rearrangement joins TRBV6-1 to TRBJ1-6; D is ambiguous. The germline V gene has CDR1 MNHNS and CDR2 SASEGT. V lost 5 bases and J lost 14, with 10 bases in between. The CDR3 contains 11 residues.

The chain has TRBV18 and TRBJ1-3; D unclear. V was clipped by 0 bases and J by 2 bases, with 8 bases between them. The CDR3 is 15 residues long. Germline V gene data show CDR1 as KGHSH and CDR2 as LQKENI. The CDR3 nucleotides are TGTGCCAGCTCACCACCTTTCGTCGCTGGAAACACCATATATTTT. This translates into CASSPPFVAGNTIYF.

The rearrangement joins TRBV18 to TRBJ1-5; D possibly corresponds to TRBD1 (5 bases). The CDR3 is 15 amino acids. Germline-derived CDR1 and CDR2 are KGHSH and LQKENI. Between the trimmed V and J ends, which lost 1 base and 1 base, there was a span of 8 bases. CDR3 sequence: CASSPQAGSNQPQHF. The DNA of the CDR3 is TGTGCCAGCTCACCACAGGCAGGGAGCAATCAGCCCCAGCATTTT.

V usage is TRBV29-1 and J usage is TRBJ2-7, with D possibly TRBD1 on 6 matching bases. Trimming removed 4 bases from V and 2 bases from J, with 15 bases in between. The length of the CDR3 is 14 residues. The germline V gene encodes CDR1 SQVTM and CDR2 ANQGSEA. The CDR3 is CSVGGQPPTYEQYF. CDR3 DNA sequence: TGCAGCGTTGGGGGGCAGCCTCCCACCTACGAGCAGTACTTC.

The chain uses TRBV19 and TRBJ1-5; D remains ambiguous. V was cut by 3 bases and J by 3 bases, with 21 bases left in between. Per the germline V gene, CDR1 is LNHDA and CDR2 is SQIVND (reference sequence). The CDR3 totals 18 residues. The CDR3 spells CASSMGATTGRDNQPQHF. CDR3 DNA sequence: TGTGCCAGTAGTATGGGAGCCACCACCGGACGGGACAATCAGCCCCAGCATTTT.

This clone is labeled as medium-sized. The rearrangement links TRBV30 to TRBJ1-5, with D possibly matching TRBD1 (5 bases). CDR1 is GTSNPN and CDR2 is SVGIG in the germline V gene (reference sequence). V was shortened by 0 bases and J by 0 bases, with 9 bases between the two germline ends. This CDR3 has 15 amino acids. CDR3 amino acids: CAWSVLDSSNQPQHF. Written as DNA, the CDR3 is TGTGCCTGGAGTGTACTCGACAGTAGCAATCAGCCCCAGCATTTT.

CDR3 coding DNA: TGTGCCAGCAGGTCGGGGGGGCGCCCCTACGAGCAGTACTTC. It encodes CASRSGGRPYEQYF. The chain recombines TRBV14 with TRBJ2-7; 8 bases agree with TRBD2. With 6 bases clipped from V and 2 bases from J, the junction kept 6 bases outside the gene matches. In germline, CDR1 is SGHDN, CDR2 FVKESK. CDR3 length: 14 residues.

The chain is built from TRBV12-2 and TRBJ1-3; the D call in the table, TRBD1, was not verified against the DNA. TRBV12-2 has pseudogene status. The CDR3 length is 17 residues. CDR3 coding DNA: TGTGCAAGTCGCACCCGCCCGACAGGGAGTCCTGGAAACACCATATATTTT. Amino acid sequence: CASRTRPTGSPGNTIYF.

The V gene is TRBV18, the J gene TRBJ2-4, with 7 nucleotides matching TRBD1. Germline V gives CDR1 KGHSH, CDR2 LQKENI. This CDR3 has 15 residues. Losses at the gene ends were 4 bases for V and 4 bases for J; bases not matched to a gene: 7. In nucleotides, the CDR3 is TGTGCCAGCTCACTGAGGACAGGCCTTAAAAACATTCAGTACTTC. Protein product: CASSLRTGLKNIQYF.

The chain combines TRBV6-1 with TRBJ1-6, with TRBD1 as a possible D gene (5 bases). Trimming shortened V by 8 bases and J by 8 bases, and 19 bases separated the two germline ends. Germline V CDR1 and CDR2: MNHNS, SASEGT. The CDR3 is 15 residues long. The CDR3 spells CASARQIHADSPLHF. The CDR3 coding sequence is TGTGCCAGCGCTAGACAGATCCACGCTGATTCACCCCTCCACTTT.

This sequence joins TRBV27 and TRBJ2-7, with 8 bases fitting TRBD2. V trimming: 5 bases; J trimming: 3 bases; junction bases outside the gene matches: 9. Germline CDR1 is MNHEY and CDR2 is SMNVEV (reference sequence). CDR3 length equals 15 residues. CDR3 loop: CASSKAGALFYEQYF. The CDR3 bases are TGTGCCAGCAGTAAAGCGGGGGCCCTTTTCTACGAGCAGTACTTC.

The count of this clone is one. This rearrangement joins TRBV4-1 to TRBJ2-7, with a possible D match to TRBD1 (6 bases). There are 15 residues in the CDR3. The V end was cut by 4 bases, the J end by 3 bases, with 16 bases between. Germline V CDR1 and CDR2: MGHRA, YSYEKL. The CDR3 region is CASSRREQGGYEQYF. DNA for the CDR3: TGCGCCAGCAGCCGCCGAGAACAAGGGGGCTACGAGCAGTACTTC.